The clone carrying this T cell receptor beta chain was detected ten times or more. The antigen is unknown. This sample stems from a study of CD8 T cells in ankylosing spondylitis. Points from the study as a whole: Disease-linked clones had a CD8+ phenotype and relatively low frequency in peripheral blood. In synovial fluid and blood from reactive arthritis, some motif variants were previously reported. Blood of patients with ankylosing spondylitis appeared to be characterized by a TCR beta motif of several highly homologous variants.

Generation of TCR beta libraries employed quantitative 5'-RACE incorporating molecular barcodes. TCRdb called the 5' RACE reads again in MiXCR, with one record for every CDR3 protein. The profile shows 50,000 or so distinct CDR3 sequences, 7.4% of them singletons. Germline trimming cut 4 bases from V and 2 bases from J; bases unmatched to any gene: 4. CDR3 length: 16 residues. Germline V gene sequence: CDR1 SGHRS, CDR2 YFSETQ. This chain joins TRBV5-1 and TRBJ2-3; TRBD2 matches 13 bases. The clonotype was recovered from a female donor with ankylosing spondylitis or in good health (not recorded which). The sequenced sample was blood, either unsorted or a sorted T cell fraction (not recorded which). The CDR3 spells CASSLGLAGLTDTQYF. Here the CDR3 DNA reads TGCGCCAGCAGCCTGGGACTAGCGGGACTCACAGATACGCAGTATTTT.